Below are 16 T cell receptor beta chains sequenced from a single sample in a study of tumor-infiltrating lymphocytes in primary liver carcinoma. Total RNA amounting to 450 to 500 ng was the source from which TCR beta cDNA was made with a constant-region primer. Modified slightly, ARM-PCR produced TCR beta libraries over three nested multiplex PCR rounds. The first two PCR rounds, around 10 cycles each, used TRBV1-TRBV30 forward primers and a C-beta reverse primer. TCRdb passed the multiplex PCR reads through MiXCR, listing each CDR3 protein once. Among almost 200,000 distinct CDR3 sequences listed, roughly 61% were seen once. Unsorted whole blood served as the source of blood RNA, and germline DNA was extracted as well. The specimen sequenced was peripheral blood. These receptors came from a woman aged 55-69 years with primary liver carcinoma and hepatitis B virus infection.

V is TRBV28 and J is TRBJ1-2; 7 bases match TRBD1. The V segment lost 3 bases and the J segment 6 bases; nucleotides outside the gene matches: 10. The length of the CDR3 is 15 residues. Germline V CDR1 and CDR2: MDHEN, SYDVKM. CDR3 sequence reads: CASSLSLTGDNGYTF. The CDR3 coding sequence is TGTGCCAGCAGTTTGAGTCTTACAGGGGATAATGGCTACACCTTC.

As concerns this clonotype: The conserved closing phenylalanine or tryptophan is absent in this CDR3, likely reflecting a read error. The chain links TRBV11-2 to TRBJ1-3, with D unresolved. From germline, CDR1 is SGHAT and CDR2 FQNNGV. The CDR3 length is 15 residues. The CDR3 DNA reads as TGTGCCAGCACCTTAGTGGGCAGCTCTGGAAACACCATATATTTA. This sequence encodes CASTLVGSSGNTIYL.

This clonotype was found once. One end of the junction varies from germline; a read error may be responsible. The chain joins TRBV11-3 to TRBJ2-5; D may be TRBD1 or TRBD2 (5 bases each). Germline lookup yields CDR1 SGHNT and CDR2 YENEEA. The CDR3 spans 16 residues. This CDR3 is CASSLDLGGSREIQYF. CDR3 nucleotide sequence: TGTGCCAGTAGTTTAGATCTTGGGGGATCGAGGGAGATCCAGTACTTC.

On this clonotype: A clone one base away is much larger, so this may be a read error. The chain uses TRBV6-6 and TRBJ2-1; D might be TRBD1 or TRBD2, each matching 5 bases. The CDR3 sequence is 14 residues long. V lost 7 bases, J lost 6 bases, and 16 bases lay in between. Germline V gene lookup returns CDR1 MNHNY and CDR2 SVGAGI (reference sequence). The CDR3 nucleotides read TGTGCCAGCAAGGAGCGGACACCTCTCAATGAGCAGTTCTTC. Translating it yields CASKERTPLNEQFF.

This clonotype appeared many times. The genes are TRBV4-2 and TRBJ1-1, with TRBD1 matching over 9 bases. V was clipped by 3 bases and J by 3 bases; unmatched bases: 8. This CDR3 has 16 residues. Germline V gives CDR1 LGHNA, CDR2 YNFKEQ. This chain's CDR3 is CASSQGPGQGDTEAFF. The CDR3 nucleotides read TGTGCCAGCAGCCAGGGCCCGGGACAGGGAGACACTGAAGCTTTCTTT.

A remark on this clonotype: This may stem from a read error, because a much larger clone lies one nucleotide away. This rearrangement joins TRBV6-2 or TRBV6-3 to TRBJ2-7, with 10 bases fitting TRBD1. The CDR3 consists of 17 residues. Germline V gives CDR1 MNHEY, CDR2 SVGEGT. The V and J ends lost 10 bases and 4 bases, in that order; junction bases with no gene match: 19. CDR3 bases: TGTGCCACCCTCCGCCGCTCGGGGACAGGGGTCGAATACGAGCAGTACTTC. The encoded protein is CATLRRSGTGVEYEQYF.

CDR3 in amino acids: CATNLGHTEAFF. DNA for the CDR3: TGTGCCACTAACCTGGGTCACACTGAAGCTTTCTTT. The rearrangement uses TRBV10-3 and TRBJ1-1; D is unclear. Trimming cost V 10 bases and J 3 bases, with 12 bases left between them. The germline V gene encodes CDR1 ENHRY and CDR2 SYGVKD. The CDR3 sequence is 12 residues long.

This clonotype occurred many times. The chain uses TRBV6-5 and TRBJ2-1; perhaps TRBD1 as D (5 bases). CDR1 is MNHEY and CDR2 is SVGAGI in the germline V gene. Trimming took 7 bases from V and 4 from J, leaving 8 bases between them. The CDR3 spans 12 residues. The CDR3 protein is CASMAGYNEQFF. CDR3 bases: TGTGCCAGCATGGCAGGGTACAATGAGCAGTTCTTC.

By sample share, this clonotype is medium-sized (0.01 to 0.1%). The chain links TRBV4-1 to TRBJ2-1; tentative D call: TRBD2 (6 bases). The V gene lost 4 bases and the J gene lost 5 bases, with 9 bases spanning the gap. This CDR3 comprises 13 residues. Germline V gives CDR1 MGHRA, CDR2 YSYEKL. CDR3 DNA: TGCGCCAGCAGCCGGGACTTCCACAATGAGCAGTTCTTC. Translation gives CASSRDFHNEQFF.

The chain combines TRBV30 with TRBJ2-3, with D unclear. Germline V gene data show CDR1 as GTSNPN and CDR2 as SVGIG (reference sequence). The CDR3 sequence is 13 residues long. With 2 bases removed from V and 5 bases from J, the gap between germline ends came to 11 bases. The CDR3 is CAWSRRRRDTQYF. CDR3 DNA: TGTGCCTGGAGTCGGCGCAGGCGAGATACGCAGTATTTT.

This chain links TRBV2 with TRBJ2-5, with a tentative D call TRBD2 (5 bases). The CDR3 is 13 amino acids. CDR1 and CDR2 from the germline V gene are SNHLY and FYNNEI. Trimming cost V 5 bases and J 5 bases, with 12 bases left between them. DNA for the CDR3: TGTGCCAGCAGTCTTACTAGGTCGGAGACCCAGTACTTC. Its protein is CASSLTRSETQYF.

In this sample, this clonotype turned up many times. The chain uses TRBV6-2 or TRBV6-3 and TRBJ1-6; weak D call: TRBD1 (5 bases). The CDR3 length is 14 residues. Germline-derived CDR1 and CDR2 are MNHEY and SVGEGT. Trimming removed 6 bases at V and 6 bases at J, with 12 bases between. The CDR3 DNA sequence: TGTGCCAGCAGCCCAGGGTCCGGTAATTCACCCCTCCACTTT. It translates to CASSPGSGNSPLHF.

This clonotype was found a few times. A read error may be the cause here, since a much bigger clone is one base away. The chain is built from TRBV6-5 and TRBJ1-2, with D possibly TRBD1 on 5 matching bases. The CDR3 runs 14 residues. Germline V gene data show CDR1 as MNHEY and CDR2 as SVGAGI. Deletions cut 7 bases from V and 7 bases from J, with 19 bases between. The CDR3 sequence: CASNPGGGRRGYTF. DNA of the CDR3: TGTGCCAGCAACCCGGGGGGAGGGCGCCGTGGCTACACCTTC.

Concerning this clonotype itself: Because it lacks the conserved phenylalanine or tryptophan at the end, this CDR3 is likely a read error. This chain links TRBV5-8 with TRBJ1-1; 9 positions agree with TRBD1. The J segment lost 11 bases and the V segment lost 5 bases, leaving 13 bases of the junction unmatched. Germline V gene lookup returns CDR1 SGHTS and CDR2 YDEGEE. The CDR3 runs to 14 residues. The DNA for the CDR3 is TGTGCCAGCAGACAAGGACAGGGGAAGGTTGGGGCTTTCGTT. The encoded protein is CASRQGQGKVGAFV.

For this clonotype: A single base separates this from a much larger clone, so it may be a read error. The rearrangement links TRBV4-1 to TRBJ2-5; 7 bases match TRBD2. The CDR3 is 14 amino acids. CDR1 MGHRA and CDR2 YSYEKL come from the germline V gene. The CDR3 here is CASSKAGIQEAQYF. CDR3 in DNA: TGCGCCAGCAGTAAAGCGGGAATTCAAGAGGCCCAGTACTTC.

This clonotype was seen many times. The chain recombines TRBV7-3 with TRBJ2-5, with a weak D call TRBD2 (6 bases). Germline assignment: CDR1 SGHTA and CDR2 FQGTGA. The V gene lost 5 bases and the J gene lost 6 bases, with 16 bases spanning the gap. CDR3 size: 14 residues. CDR3 nucleotides: TGTGCCAGCAGCCCTGACGGGAGTACAAAGACCCAGTACTTC. It translates to CASSPDGSTKTQYF.